This T cell receptor beta chain comes out of a study of OX40 agonist ivuxolimab in advanced cancers. Assay used: immunoSEQ multiplex PCR; TCRdb lists only in-frame clones, some missing. Of 13,000 or so clones detected, over 75% appear once; the ten largest clones hold around 75%. The source of this sequence is an adult with an advanced solid tumor such as melanoma, head and neck, liver or kidney cancer. The specimen comprised CD4+ or CD8+ T cells sorted from blood, sampled in a trial of the OX40 agonist ivuxolimab.

CDR3 region: CASSLEGQETQYF. The CDR3 nucleotides read TGTGCCAGCAGTTTAGAGGGGCAAGAGACCCAGTACTTC. V and J are TRBV27 and TRBJ2-5; D is possibly TRBD1 or TRBD2 (5 bases each). Germline V gene data show CDR1 as MNHEY and CDR2 as SMNVEV (reference sequence). The CDR3 totals 13 residues. V lost 2 bases to trimming and J lost 2 bases, with 6 bases between them.